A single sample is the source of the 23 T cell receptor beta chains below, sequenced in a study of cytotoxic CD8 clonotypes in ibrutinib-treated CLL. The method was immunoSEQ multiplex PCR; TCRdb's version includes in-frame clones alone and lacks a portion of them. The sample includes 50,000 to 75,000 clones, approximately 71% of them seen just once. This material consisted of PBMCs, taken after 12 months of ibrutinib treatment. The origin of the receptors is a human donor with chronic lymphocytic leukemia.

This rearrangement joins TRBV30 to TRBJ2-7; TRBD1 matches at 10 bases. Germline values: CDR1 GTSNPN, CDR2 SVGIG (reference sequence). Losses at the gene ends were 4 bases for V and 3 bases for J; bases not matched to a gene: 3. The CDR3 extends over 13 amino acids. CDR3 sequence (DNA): TGTGCCTGGACTCGGGACAGGGGCTACGAGCAGTACTTC. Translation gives CAWTRDRGYEQYF.

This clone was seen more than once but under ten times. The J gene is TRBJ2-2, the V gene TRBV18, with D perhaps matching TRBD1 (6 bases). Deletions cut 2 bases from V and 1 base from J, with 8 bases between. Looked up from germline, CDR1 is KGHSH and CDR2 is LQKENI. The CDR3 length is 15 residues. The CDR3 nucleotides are TGTGCCAGCTCACCAGAGACAGGGAACACCGGGGAGCTGTTTTTT. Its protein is CASSPETGNTGELFF.

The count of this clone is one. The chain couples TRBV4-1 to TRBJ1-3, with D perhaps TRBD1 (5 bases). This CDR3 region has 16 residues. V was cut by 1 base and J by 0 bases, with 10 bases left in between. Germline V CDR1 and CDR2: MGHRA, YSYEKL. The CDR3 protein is CASSQGGLSSGNTIYF. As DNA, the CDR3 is TGCGCCAGCAGCCAAGGGGGCCTCTCCTCTGGAAACACCATATATTTT.

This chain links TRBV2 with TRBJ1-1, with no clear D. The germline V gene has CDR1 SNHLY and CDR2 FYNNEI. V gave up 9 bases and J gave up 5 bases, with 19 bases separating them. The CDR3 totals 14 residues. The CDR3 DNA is TGTGCCAGATCGGGGTCACCCATGGGGACTGAAGCTTTCTTT. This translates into CARSGSPMGTEAFF. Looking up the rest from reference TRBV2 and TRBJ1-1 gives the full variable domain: EPEVTQTPSHQVTQMGQEVILRCVPISNHLYFYWYRQILGQKVEFLVSFYNNEISEKSEIFDDQFSVERPDGSNFTLKIRSTKLEDSAMYFCARSGSPMGTEAFFGQGTRLTVV.

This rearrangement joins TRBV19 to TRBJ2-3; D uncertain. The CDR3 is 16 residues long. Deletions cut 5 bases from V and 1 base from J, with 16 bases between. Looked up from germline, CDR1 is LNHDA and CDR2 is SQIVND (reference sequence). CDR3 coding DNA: TGTGCCAGTAGTCCACGTTCGGCGGAGCGCACAGATACGCAGTATTTT. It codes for CASSPRSAERTDTQYF.

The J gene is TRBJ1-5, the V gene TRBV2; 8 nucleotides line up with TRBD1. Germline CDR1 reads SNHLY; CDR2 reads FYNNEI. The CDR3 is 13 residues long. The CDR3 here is CSAGTGSNQPQHF. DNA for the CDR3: TGTTCCGCCGGGACAGGTAGCAATCAGCCCCAGCATTTT.

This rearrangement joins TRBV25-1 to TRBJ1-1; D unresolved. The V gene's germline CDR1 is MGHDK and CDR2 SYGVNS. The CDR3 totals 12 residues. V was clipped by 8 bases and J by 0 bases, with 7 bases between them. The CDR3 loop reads CASAQLNTEAFF. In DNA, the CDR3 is TGTGCCAGCGCGCAGTTGAACACTGAAGCTTTCTTT. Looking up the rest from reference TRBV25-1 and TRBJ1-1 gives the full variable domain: EADIYQTPRYLVIGTGKKITLECSQTMGHDKMYWYQQDPGMELHLIHYSYGVNSTEKGDLSSESTVSRIRTEHFPLTLESARPSHTSQYLCASAQLNTEAFFGQGTRLTVV.

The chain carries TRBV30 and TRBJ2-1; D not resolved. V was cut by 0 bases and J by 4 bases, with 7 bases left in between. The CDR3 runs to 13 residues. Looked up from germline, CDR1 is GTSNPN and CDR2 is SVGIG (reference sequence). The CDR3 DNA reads TGTGCCTGGAGTGTATGGCAGTACAATGAGCAGTTCTTC. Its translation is CAWSVWQYNEQFF.

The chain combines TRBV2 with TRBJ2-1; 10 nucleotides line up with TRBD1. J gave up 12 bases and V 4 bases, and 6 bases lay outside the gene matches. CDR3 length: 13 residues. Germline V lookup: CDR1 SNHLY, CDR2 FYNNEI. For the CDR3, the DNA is TGTGCCAGCAGTGGGACAGGGGGAATATTGCAGTTCTTC. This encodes CASSGTGGILQFF.

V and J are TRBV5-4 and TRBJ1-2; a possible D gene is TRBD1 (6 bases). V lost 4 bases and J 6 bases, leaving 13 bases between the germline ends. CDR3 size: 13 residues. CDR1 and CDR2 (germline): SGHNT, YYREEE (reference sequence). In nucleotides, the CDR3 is TGTGCCAGCAGCGAGGTACAGGGCGATGGCTACACCTTC. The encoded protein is CASSEVQGDGYTF.

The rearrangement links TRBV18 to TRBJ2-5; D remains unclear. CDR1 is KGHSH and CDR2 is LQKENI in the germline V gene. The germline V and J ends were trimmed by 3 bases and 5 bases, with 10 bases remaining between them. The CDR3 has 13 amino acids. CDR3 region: CASSPTVRETQYF. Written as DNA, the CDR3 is TGTGCCAGCTCACCGACGGTACGGGAGACCCAGTACTTC.

CDR3: CASSVDFGTPYGYTF. As DNA, the CDR3 is TGTGCCAGCAGTGTGGATTTTGGGACTCCGTATGGCTACACCTTC. The chain joins TRBV6-1 to TRBJ1-2, with D maybe TRBD1 (5 bases). The CDR3 is made up of 15 amino acids. Trimming removed 4 bases from V and 5 bases from J, with 17 bases in between. In germline, CDR1 is MNHNS, CDR2 SASEGT.

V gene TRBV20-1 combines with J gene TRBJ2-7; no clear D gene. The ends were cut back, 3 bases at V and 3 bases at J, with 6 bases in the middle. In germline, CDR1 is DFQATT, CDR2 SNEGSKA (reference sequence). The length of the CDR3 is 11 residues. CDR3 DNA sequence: TGCAGTGCTAGCGCCGACTACGAGCAGTACTTC. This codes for CSASADYEQYF.

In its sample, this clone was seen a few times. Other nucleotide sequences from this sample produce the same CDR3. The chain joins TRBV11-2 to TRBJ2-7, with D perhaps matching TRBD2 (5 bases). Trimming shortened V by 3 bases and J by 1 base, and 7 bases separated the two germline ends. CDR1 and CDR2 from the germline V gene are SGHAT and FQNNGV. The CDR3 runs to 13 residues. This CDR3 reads CASSLGSSYEQYF. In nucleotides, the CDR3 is TGTGCCAGCAGCTTGGGGAGTTCCTACGAGCAGTACTTC.

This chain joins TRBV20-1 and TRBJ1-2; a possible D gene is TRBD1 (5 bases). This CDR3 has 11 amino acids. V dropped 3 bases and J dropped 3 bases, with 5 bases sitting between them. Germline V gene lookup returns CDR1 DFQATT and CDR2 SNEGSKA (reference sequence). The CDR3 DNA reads TGCAGTGCTAGGGGGGACTATGGCTACACCTTC. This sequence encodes CSARGDYGYTF.

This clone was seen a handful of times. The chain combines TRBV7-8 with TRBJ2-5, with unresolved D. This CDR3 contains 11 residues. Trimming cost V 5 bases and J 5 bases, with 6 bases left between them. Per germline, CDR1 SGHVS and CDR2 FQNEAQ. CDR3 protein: CASSLLETQYF. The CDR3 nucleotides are TGTGCCAGCAGCCTCCTTGAGACCCAGTACTTC.

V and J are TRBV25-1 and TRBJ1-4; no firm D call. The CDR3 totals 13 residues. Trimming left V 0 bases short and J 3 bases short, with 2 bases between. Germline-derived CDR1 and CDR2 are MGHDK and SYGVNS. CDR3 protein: CASSEYSNEKLFF. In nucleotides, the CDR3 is TGTGCCAGCAGTGAATACTCTAATGAAAAACTGTTTTTT.

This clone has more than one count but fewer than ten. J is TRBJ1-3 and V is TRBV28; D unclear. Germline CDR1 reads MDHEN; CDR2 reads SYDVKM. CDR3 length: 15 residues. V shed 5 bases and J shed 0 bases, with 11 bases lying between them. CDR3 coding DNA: TGTGCCAGCAGTCCCTCGTCCGACTCTGGAAACACCATATATTTT. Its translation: CASSPSSDSGNTIYF.

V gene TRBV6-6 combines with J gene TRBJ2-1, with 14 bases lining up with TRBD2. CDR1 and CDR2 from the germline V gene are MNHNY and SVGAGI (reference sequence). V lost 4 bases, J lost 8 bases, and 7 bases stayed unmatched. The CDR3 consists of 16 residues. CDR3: CASSSQGLAGGHEQFF. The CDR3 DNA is TGTGCCAGCAGTTCCCAAGGACTAGCGGGAGGACATGAGCAGTTCTTC.

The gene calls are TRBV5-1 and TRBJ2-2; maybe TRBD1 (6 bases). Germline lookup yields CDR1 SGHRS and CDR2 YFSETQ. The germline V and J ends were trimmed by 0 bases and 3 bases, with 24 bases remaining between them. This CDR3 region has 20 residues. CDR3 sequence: CASSLGSPHPTGGYTGELFF. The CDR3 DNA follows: TGCGCCAGCAGCTTGGGTTCCCCTCACCCGACAGGCGGATACACCGGGGAGCTGTTTTTT.

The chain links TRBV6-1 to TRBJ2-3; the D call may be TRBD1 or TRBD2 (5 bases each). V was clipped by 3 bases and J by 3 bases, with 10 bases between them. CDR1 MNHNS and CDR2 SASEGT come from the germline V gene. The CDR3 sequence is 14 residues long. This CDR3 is CASSERGTTDTQYF. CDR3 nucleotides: TGTGCCAGCAGTGAGAGAGGGACGACAGATACGCAGTATTTT.

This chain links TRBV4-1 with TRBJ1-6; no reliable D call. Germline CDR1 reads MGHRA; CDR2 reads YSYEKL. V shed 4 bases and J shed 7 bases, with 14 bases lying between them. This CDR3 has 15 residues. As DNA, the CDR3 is TGCGCCAGCAGCCCCAGGCAGGTATCGAATTCACCCCTCCACTTT. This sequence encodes CASSPRQVSNSPLHF.

The DNA of the CDR3 is TGCGCCAGCAGCACGATACCGGGACAGGGTAGTTCACCCCTCCACTTT. Translated: CASSTIPGQGSSPLHF. The chain recombines TRBV5-1 with TRBJ1-6; 9 nucleotides agree with TRBD1. V lost 4 bases, J lost 9 bases, and 11 bases stayed unmatched. Germline CDR1 and CDR2: SGHRS and YFSETQ. This CDR3 spans 16 amino acids.